A selection of T cell receptor beta chains follows, all from one sample in a study of CD8 T cells in ankylosing spondylitis. Each CDR3 protein is one row after TCRdb ran MiXCR on the 5' RACE reads. The repertoire includes roughly 300,000 distinct CDR3 sequences, under 8.5% of them detected once, and roughly 15% sits in the top ten. The sequenced sample was blood, either unsorted or a sorted T cell fraction (not recorded which). Receptor source: a male donor with ankylosing spondylitis. The conserved cysteine and the conserved F or W are not part of the CDR3 here. Each record gives: clone size, V gene, J gene, CDR3 protein. Some rows mark clone size as missing; the rest say once, few, many or name a class of expanded clone.

few,TRBV7-9,TRBJ2-1,ASSYRGLAEHNEQF
few,TRBV12-3/TRBV12-4,TRBJ2-7,ASTLGLAGNEQY
many,TRBV12-3/TRBV12-4,TRBJ2-7,ASSSSGARSEQY
.,TRBV25-1,TRBJ2-4,ASSEAGNKNIQY
.,TRBV6-1,TRBJ2-2,ASSPFNREGTGELF
.,TRBV20-1,TRBJ1-4,SCMGAANEKLF
many,TRBV7-9,TRBJ2-2,ASSLTADGELF
.,TRBV5-1,TRBJ2-2,ASSLASTSGNTGELF
few,TRBV12-3/TRBV12-4,TRBJ2-7,ASTSTDFHEQY
few,TRBV19,TRBJ2-5,ASSIGGAPGWARETQY
few,TRBV6-2/TRBV6-3,TRBJ2-1,ASSAPSGAYNEQF
few,TRBV13,TRBJ2-1,ASSLGRRTSGSEQF
many,TRBV11-2,TRBJ2-5,ASSAVETQY
many,TRBV7-9,TRBJ1-1,ASSLDRFMVTEAF
many,TRBV5-1,TRBJ2-7,ASSLSPGAPYEQY
.,TRBV7-9,TRBJ2-7,ASSAIPQGSYEQY